This paragraph covers one TCR beta chain sequence. The antigen is not known. This sample is part of a study of CD8+ T cells in alopecia areata. On the study more broadly: Those treated were given oral tofacitinib at 5 to 10 mg twice daily. Treatment with tofacitinib (6 to 18 months) was followed by 6 months off drug. Regarding the study as a whole: The study found higher clonality in lesional than normal scalp, especially in alopecia totalis/universalis.

The V segment lost 5 bases and the J segment 1 base; nucleotides outside the gene matches: 7. CDR3 length: 15 residues. CDR1 LNHDA and CDR2 SQIVND come from the germline V gene (reference sequence). It was cDNA, reverse transcribed from extracted RNA, that served as the sequencing template. Repertoires were generated with immunoSEQ multiplex PCR, while TCRdb's copy carries only in-frame clones and drops some. The profile covers 45,000 to 70,000 clones, with 96% appearing a single time and roughly 25% taken by the ten largest. Peripheral blood and lesional scalp punch biopsies were taken from alopecia areata patients.

The chain uses TRBV19 and TRBJ2-7, with 8 nucleotides matching TRBD1. The TCR sequence derives from a human donor with alopecia areata. Sequencing used CD8+ T cells sorted from blood, obtained at week 0. CDR3 coding DNA: TGTGCCAGTAGTCCAACAGGGGGGCCTTCCTACGAGCAGTACTTC. Translation gives CASSPTGGPSYEQYF.